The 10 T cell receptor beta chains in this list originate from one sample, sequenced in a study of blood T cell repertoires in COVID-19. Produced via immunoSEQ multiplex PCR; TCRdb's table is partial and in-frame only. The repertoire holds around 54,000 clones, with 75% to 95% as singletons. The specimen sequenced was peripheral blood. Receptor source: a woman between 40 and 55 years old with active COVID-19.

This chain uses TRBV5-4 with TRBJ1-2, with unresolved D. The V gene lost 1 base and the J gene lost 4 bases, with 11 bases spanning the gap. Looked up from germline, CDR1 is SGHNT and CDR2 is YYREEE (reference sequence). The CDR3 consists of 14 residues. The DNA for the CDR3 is TGTGCCAGCAGCTTGTCCGGAGCTTCCTATGGCTACACCTTC. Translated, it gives CASSLSGASYGYTF.

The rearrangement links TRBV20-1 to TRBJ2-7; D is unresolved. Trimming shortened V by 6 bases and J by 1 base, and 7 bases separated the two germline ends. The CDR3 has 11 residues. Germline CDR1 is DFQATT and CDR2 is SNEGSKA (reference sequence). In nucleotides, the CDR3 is TGCAGTGCAGCGAGGTCCTACGAGCAGTACTTC. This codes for CSAARSYEQYF.

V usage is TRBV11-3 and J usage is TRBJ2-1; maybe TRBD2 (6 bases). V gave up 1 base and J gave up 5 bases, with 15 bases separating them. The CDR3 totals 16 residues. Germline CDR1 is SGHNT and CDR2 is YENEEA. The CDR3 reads CASSLVFGGVNNEQFF. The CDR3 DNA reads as TGTGCCAGCAGCTTAGTCTTTGGCGGGGTAAACAATGAGCAGTTCTTC.

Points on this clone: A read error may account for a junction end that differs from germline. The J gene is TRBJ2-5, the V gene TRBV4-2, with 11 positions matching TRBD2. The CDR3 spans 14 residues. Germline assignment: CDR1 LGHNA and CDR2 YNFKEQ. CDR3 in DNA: TGTGCCAGCAGTCTCTATACCGGGACTAGCGGCAGTCACTTC. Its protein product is CASSLYTGTSGSHF.

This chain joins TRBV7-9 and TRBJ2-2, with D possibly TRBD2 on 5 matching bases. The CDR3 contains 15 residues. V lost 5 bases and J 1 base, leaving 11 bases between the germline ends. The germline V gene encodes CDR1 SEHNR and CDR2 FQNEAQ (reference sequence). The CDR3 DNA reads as TGTGCCAGCAGCCCCCACGGGGTGAACACCGGGGAGCTGTTTTTT. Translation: CASSPHGVNTGELFF. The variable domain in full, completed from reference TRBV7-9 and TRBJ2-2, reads DTGVSQNPRHKITKRGQNVTFRCDPISEHNRLYWYRQTLGQGPEFLTYFQNEAQLEKSRLLSDRFSAERPKGSFSTLEIQRTEQGDSAMYLCASSPHGVNTGELFFGEGSRLTVL.

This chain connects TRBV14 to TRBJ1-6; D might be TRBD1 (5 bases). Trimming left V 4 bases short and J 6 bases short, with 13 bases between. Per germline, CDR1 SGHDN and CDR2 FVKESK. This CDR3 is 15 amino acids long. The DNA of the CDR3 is TGTGCCAGCAGCCCGGGGGGGAGCCTTAATTCACCCCTCCACTTT. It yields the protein CASSPGGSLNSPLHF.

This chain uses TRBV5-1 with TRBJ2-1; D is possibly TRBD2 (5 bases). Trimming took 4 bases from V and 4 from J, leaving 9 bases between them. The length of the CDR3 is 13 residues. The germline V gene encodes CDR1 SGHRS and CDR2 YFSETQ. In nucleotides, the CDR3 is TGCGCCAGCAGCGTGACTAATTACAATGAGCAGTTCTTC. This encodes CASSVTNYNEQFF.

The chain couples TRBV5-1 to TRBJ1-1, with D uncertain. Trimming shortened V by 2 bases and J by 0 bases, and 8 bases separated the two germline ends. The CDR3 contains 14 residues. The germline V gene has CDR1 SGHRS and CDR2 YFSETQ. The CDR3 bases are TGCGCCAGCAGCTTCACCGCGGTGAACACTGAAGCTTTCTTT. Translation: CASSFTAVNTEAFF.

The CDR3 loop is CASLEQAARTEAFF. The CDR3 coding sequence is TGTGCCAGCCTAGAACAGGCGGCGCGGACTGAAGCTTTCTTT. The rearrangement uses TRBV18 and TRBJ1-1; a weak D match, TRBD1 (5 bases). The CDR3 runs to 14 residues. Germline CDR1 KGHSH, CDR2 LQKENI. Trimming left V 8 bases short and J 5 bases short, with 18 bases between.

CDR3 coding DNA: TGCAGTGCTAGTCCGAACGTCCCCGGGACTGGGGAAACAGATACGCAGTATTTT. Protein: CSASPNVPGTGETDTQYF. The rearrangement joins TRBV20-1 to TRBJ2-3; the D gene is possibly TRBD2 (6 bases). Germline CDR1 reads DFQATT; CDR2 reads SNEGSKA (reference sequence). Trimming cost V 3 bases and J 3 bases, with 25 bases left between them. CDR3 size: 18 residues.